This TCR beta chain derives from a study of cytomegalovirus exposure and HLA in healthy donors. Broader study findings: Roughly uniform sequencing depth across donors was assumed, possibly incorrectly. The classifier was said to identify cytomegalovirus status with high specificity and sensitivity. With further analysis later on, most CMV-associated TCR beta chains appeared HLA-restricted. CMV antigen specificity of three CMV-associated chains was confirmed in vitro.

Trimming removed 4 bases from V and 4 bases from J, with 16 bases in between. The CDR3 runs to 15 residues. The germline V gene has CDR1 MDHEN and CDR2 SYDVKM. PCR used 60 Vbeta primers and 13 Jbeta primers. Only in-frame clones appear in the TCRdb table, and some are missing; sequencing was by immunoSEQ multiplex PCR. The sample has some 150,000 clones; about 70% are singletons. Comment on this clone: Its specificity is not known.

The sample consisted of PBMCs. The source of this sequence is a woman aged 35 to 49 in good health and CMV-seronegative. The V and J genes are TRBV28 and TRBJ1-1; TRBD1 is a possible D gene (5 bases). CDR3 residues: CASSSGGAVATEAFF. The CDR3 coding sequence is TGTGCCAGCAGTTCGGGTGGGGCGGTGGCCACTGAAGCTTTCTTT.